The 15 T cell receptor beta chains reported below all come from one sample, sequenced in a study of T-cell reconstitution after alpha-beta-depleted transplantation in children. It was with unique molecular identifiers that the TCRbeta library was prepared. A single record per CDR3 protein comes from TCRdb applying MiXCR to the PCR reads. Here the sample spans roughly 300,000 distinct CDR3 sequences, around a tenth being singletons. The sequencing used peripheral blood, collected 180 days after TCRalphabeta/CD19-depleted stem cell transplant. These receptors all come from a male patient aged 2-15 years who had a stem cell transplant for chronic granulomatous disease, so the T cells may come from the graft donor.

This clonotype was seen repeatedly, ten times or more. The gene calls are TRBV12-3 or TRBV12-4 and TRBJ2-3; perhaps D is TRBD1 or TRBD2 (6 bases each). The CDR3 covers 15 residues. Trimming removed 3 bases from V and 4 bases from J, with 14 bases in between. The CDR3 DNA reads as TGTGCCAGCAGTTTCTGGGGGCGGGACCCAGATACGCAGTATTTT. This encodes CASSFWGRDPDTQYF.

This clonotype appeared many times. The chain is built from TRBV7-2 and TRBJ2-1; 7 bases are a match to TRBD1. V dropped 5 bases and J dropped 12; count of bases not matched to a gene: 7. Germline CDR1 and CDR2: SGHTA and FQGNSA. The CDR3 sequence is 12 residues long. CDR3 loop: CASSTTTGTQFF. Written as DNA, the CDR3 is TGTGCCAGCAGCACCACGACAGGGACGCAGTTCTTC.

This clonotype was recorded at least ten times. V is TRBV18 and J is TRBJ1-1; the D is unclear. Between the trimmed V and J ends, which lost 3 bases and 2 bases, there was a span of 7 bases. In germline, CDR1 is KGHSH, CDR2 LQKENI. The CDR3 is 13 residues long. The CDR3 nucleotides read TGTGCCAGCTCACCGGCAGGTAACACTGAAGCTTTCTTT. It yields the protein CASSPAGNTEAFF.

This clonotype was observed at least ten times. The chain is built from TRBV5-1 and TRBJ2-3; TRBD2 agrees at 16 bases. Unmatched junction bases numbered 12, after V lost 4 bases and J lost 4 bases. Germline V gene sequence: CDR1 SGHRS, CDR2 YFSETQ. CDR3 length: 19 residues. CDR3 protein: CASSQGLAGGPAPADTQYF. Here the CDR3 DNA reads TGCGCCAGCAGCCAGGGACTAGCGGGAGGGCCGGCTCCAGCAGATACGCAGTATTTT.

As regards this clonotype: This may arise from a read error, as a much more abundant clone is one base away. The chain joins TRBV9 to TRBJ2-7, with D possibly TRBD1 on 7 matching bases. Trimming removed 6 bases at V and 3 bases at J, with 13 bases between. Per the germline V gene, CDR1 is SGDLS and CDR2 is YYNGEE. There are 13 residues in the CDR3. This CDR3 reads CASIARDSYEQYF. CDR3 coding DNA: TGTGCCAGCATCGCGCGGGACAGCTACGAGCAGTACTTC.

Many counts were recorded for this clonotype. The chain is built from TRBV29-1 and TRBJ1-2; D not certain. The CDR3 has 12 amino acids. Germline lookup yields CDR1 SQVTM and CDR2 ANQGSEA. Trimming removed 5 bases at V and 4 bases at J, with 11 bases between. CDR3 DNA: TGCAGCGTTCCCGGGGTTGGCTATGGCTACACCTTC. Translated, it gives CSVPGVGYGYTF.

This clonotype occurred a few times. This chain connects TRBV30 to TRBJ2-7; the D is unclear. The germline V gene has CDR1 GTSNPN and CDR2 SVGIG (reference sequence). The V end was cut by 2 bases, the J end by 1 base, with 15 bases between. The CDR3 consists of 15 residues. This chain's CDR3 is CAWSPPGQRSYEQYF. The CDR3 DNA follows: TGTGCCTGGAGTCCCCCCGGGCAGAGATCCTACGAGCAGTACTTC.

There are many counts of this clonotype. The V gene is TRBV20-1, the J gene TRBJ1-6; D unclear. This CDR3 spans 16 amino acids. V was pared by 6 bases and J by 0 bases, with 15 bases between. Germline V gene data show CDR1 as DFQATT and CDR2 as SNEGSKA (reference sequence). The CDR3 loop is CSATQVVGSYNSPLHF. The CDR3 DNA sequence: TGCAGTGCCACTCAAGTCGTGGGCTCCTATAATTCACCCCTCCACTTT.

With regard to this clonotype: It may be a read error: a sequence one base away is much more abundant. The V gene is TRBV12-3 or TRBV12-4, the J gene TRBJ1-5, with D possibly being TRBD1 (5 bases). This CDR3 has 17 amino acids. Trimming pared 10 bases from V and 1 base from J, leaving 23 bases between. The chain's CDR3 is CAITPEAYGGSNQPQHF. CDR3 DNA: TGTGCCATCACCCCCGAAGCTTACGGGGGGAGCAATCAGCCCCAGCATTTT.

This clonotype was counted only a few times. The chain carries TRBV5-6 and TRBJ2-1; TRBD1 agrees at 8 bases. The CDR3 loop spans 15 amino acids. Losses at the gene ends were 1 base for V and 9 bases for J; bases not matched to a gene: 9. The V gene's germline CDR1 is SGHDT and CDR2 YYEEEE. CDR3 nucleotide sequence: TGTGCCAGCAGCTTGCAATTTGACAGGGGTGGTGAGCAGTTCTTC. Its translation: CASSLQFDRGGEQFF.

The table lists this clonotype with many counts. This chain's CDR3 is CASSLGPSGGYNEQFF. The CDR3 DNA reads as TGTGCCAGCAGCTTAGGTCCTAGCGGGGGGTACAATGAGCAGTTCTTC. The chain carries TRBV11-2 and TRBJ2-1; TRBD2 aligns across 11 bases. The length of the CDR3 is 16 residues. CDR1 SGHAT and CDR2 FQNNGV come from the germline V gene. J was trimmed by 4 bases and V by 1 base; bases with no gene match: 3.

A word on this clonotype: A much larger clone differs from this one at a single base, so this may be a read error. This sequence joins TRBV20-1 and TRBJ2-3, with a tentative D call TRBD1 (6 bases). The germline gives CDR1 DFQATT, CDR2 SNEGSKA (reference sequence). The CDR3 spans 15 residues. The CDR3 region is CSSSYGAGATDTQYF. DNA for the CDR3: TGCAGTTCTAGTTATGGGGCAGGGGCCACAGATACGCAGTATTTT.

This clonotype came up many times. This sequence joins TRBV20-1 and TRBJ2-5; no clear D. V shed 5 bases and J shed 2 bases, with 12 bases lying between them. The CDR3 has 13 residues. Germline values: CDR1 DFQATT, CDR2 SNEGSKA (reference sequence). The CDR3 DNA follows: TGCAGTGCTCTTTACAGAAGTCAAGAGACCCAGTACTTC. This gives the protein CSALYRSQETQYF.

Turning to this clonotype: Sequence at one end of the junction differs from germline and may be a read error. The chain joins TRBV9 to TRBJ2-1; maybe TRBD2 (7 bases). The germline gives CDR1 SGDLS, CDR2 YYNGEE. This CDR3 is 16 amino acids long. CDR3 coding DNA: TGTGCCAGCAGCGCTGGGGGGGGCTGGGGCTACAATGGGCAGTTCTTC. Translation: CASSAGGGWGYNGQFF.

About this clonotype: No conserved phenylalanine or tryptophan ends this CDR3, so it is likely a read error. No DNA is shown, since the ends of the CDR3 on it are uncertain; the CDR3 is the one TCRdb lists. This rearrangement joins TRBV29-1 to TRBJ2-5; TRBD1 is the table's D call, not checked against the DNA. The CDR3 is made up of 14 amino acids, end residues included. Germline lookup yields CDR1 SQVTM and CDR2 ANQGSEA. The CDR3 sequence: CSVETPSTPGAKYI.